Sequencing of this TCR beta chain was carried out in a study of a mutant IDH1 vaccine in newly diagnosed glioma. Time point reported: week 35, safety follow-up. Each dose delivered 300 ug of mutant IDH1 20-mer peptide subcutaneously with imiquimod. A note on this clone: The antigen remains undetermined.

This CDR3 has 16 residues. V dropped 8 bases and J dropped 3; count of bases not matched to a gene: 13. CDR1 is MGHRA and CDR2 is YSYEKL in the germline V gene. Repertoires were generated with immunoSEQ multiplex PCR, while TCRdb's copy carries only in-frame clones and drops some. The data hold 50,000 to 70,000 clones, with approximately 80% observed a single time. This receptor was obtained from a man aged 25-40 years with glioma. The chain combines TRBV4-1 with TRBJ1-2; the match to TRBD1 covers 9 bases. The source material was PBMCs, sampled from a glioma patient whose treatment included an IDH1 peptide vaccine. The CDR3 sequence is CASAEPAGTGHYGYTF. The CDR3 nucleotides are TGCGCCAGCGCTGAGCCTGCCGGGACAGGGCACTATGGCTACACCTTC.